This T cell receptor (beta chain) originates from a study of CD8+CD57+ T cells in acquired aplastic anemia. Study-level results: No significant difference in CD8+ Simpson's diversity was found between patients and controls.

Genomic DNA, serving as template, underwent TCR beta VDJ and CDR3 profiling. TCRdb analysed the reads with MiXCR anew, one entry per CDR3 protein. This table holds 50,000 to 65,000 distinct CDR3 sequences, less than 65% found once. This clonotype occurred once. Its antigen is not known. This CDR3 comprises 14 residues. The germline V gene has CDR1 SQVTM and CDR2 ANQGSEA. The V and J ends lost 1 base and 5 bases, in that order; junction bases with no gene match: 7. The genes are TRBV29-1 and TRBJ1-2; 7 bases line up with TRBD1. The source material was sorted CD4+, CD8+, or CD8+CD57+ T cells (not recorded which) from PBMCs. The sequence was obtained from a human donor in good health, serving as a control. The CDR3 is CSVEAPSGQYGYTF. Here the CDR3 DNA reads TGCAGCGTTGAAGCCCCGTCGGGACAGTATGGCTACACCTTC. Combining the CDR3 with reference TRBV29-1 and TRBJ1-2 gives the whole variable domain SAVISQKPSRDICQRGTSLTIQCQVDSQVTMMFWYRQQPGQSLTLIATANQGSEATYESGFVIDKFPISRPNLTFSTLTVSNMSPEDSSIYLCSVEAPSGQYGYTFGSGTRLTVV.